The source of this T cell receptor (beta chain) is a study of technical replicates of blood from several donors (dated by TCRdb to the late 2010s). Library preparation employed the immunoSEQ multiplex PCR assay. In its TCRdb copy, this immuneACCESS table keeps in-frame sequences only and misses some clones. Where compared with another copy, unresolved V genes explain less than half of these, and the others have no known cause. This sample comprises about 97,000 clones, 96% of them detected only once. The ten biggest clones cover 0.2% to 0.25% of the sample. The CDR3 covers 18 residues, taking in both the cysteine and the phenylalanine. Only the CDR3 part of the read is kept: 54 bases, read in frame from the first base. V is cut back by 6 bases and J by 2 bases, with 12 bases in the junction unmatched. CDR1 and CDR2 are read off the germline V gene (reference sequence) as WNHNN and SYGVQD. Comments on this clone: This clone's antigen is unknown. Base quality data are lacking; no much larger clone is found one base away.

The receptor comes from a human donor in good health. In this chain, TRBV10-1 is recombined with TRBJ2-1, with TRBD2 identical over 11 junction bases. Sequences were obtained from T cells isolated from PBMCs. The nucleotides are TGCGCCAGCAGCGAACGTCTAGCGGGAGGTGGAACCTACAATGAGCAGTTCTTC. Protein translation: CASSERLAGGGTYNEQFF.